The clone carrying this T cell receptor beta chain was seen only a few times. Its antigen is unidentified. Clinical symptoms, serum thyroxine, TRAb, thyroid ultrasound and orbital computed tomography were relied on for diagnosis. The CDR3 contains 13 residues. V gave up 7 bases and J gave up 7 bases, with 16 bases separating them. The sample is drawn from a study of Graves' ophthalmopathy and Graves' hyperthyroidism. Whole-study results and caveats: Ophthalmopathy was separated from stable hyperthyroidism by a 13-signature model with around 89% sensitivity and roughly 84% specificity.

As the template, RNA transcripts were used to amplify TCR beta CDR3 regions. First-round RT-PCR employed HTBI primers, with a second-round multiplex PCR after it. TCRdb reprocessed the multiplex PCR reads with MiXCR, giving one entry per CDR3 protein. In the table there are roughly 400,000 distinct CDR3 sequences, 15% of which are singletons. This clonotype was sampled from a woman under 30 with stable Graves' hyperthyroidism. The chain uses TRBV12-3 or TRBV12-4 and TRBJ1-2; D may be TRBD1 (6 bases). Input material: peripheral blood. The CDR3 sequence is CASKDTGFLGYTF. The CDR3 DNA reads TGTGCCAGCAAAGATACAGGGTTTCTTGGCTACACCTTC.